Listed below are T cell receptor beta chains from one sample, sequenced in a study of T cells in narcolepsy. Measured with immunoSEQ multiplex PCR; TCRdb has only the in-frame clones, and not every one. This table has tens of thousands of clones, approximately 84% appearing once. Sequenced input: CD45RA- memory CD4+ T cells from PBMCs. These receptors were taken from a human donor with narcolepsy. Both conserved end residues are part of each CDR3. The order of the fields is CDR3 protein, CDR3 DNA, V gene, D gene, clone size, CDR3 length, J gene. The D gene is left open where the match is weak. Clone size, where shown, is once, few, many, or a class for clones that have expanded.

CATQRGSYEQYF	TGTGCCACGCAGCGGGGGTCCTACGAGCAGTACTTC	TRBV28	TRBD2	NA	12	TRBJ2-7
CASSVGENRHFSGNTIYF	TGTGCCAGCAGCGTAGGGGAAAACAGACACTTCTCTGGAAACACCATATATTTT	TRBV9	NA	few	18	TRBJ1-3
CARGGRGGNNEQFF	TGTGCCCGCGGGGGCCGAGGGGGGAACAATGAGCAGTTCTTC	TRBV28	NA	NA	14	TRBJ2-1
CASSGVAGTDTQYF	TGTGCCAGCAGTGGAGTAGCCGGCACAGATACGCAGTATTTT	TRBV6-1	NA	NA	14	TRBJ2-3
CASSIGPLVSEQFF	TGTGCCAGTAGTATAGGCCCCTTAGTCAGTGAGCAGTTCTTC	TRBV19	NA	NA	14	TRBJ2-1
CAISAGQGESYEQYF	TGTGCCATCAGCGCGGGACAGGGTGAATCCTACGAGCAGTACTTC	TRBV10-3	TRBD1	NA	15	TRBJ2-7
CASNKQGVGQHF	TGTGCCAGCAACAAACAGGGAGTTGGCCAGCATTTT	TRBV6-6	NA	NA	12	TRBJ1-5
CSVEERRTSGSSYNEQFF	TGCAGCGTTGAGGAACGACGGACTAGCGGGAGCTCCTACAATGAGCAGTTCTTC	TRBV29-1	TRBD2	NA	18	TRBJ2-1
CASSTRTRVYEQYF	TGTGCCAGCAGTACCAGGACTAGGGTCTACGAGCAGTACTTC	TRBV28	TRBD2	few	14	TRBJ2-7
CASSQEFAGEGSGANVLTF	TGTGCCAGCAGCCAAGAATTCGCAGGGGAAGGCTCTGGGGCCAACGTCCTGACTTTC	TRBV4-2	NA	once	19	TRBJ2-6
CASSSGGPSYGANVLTF	TGTGCCAGCAGCTCGGGCGGGCCGTCATACGGGGCCAACGTCCTGACTTTC	TRBV11-2	NA	NA	17	TRBJ2-6
CASSAEGGTEAFF	TGTGCCAGCAGTGCCGAAGGAGGCACTGAAGCTTTCTTT	TRBV6-4	NA	NA	13	TRBJ1-1
CASSLRLRLAGLTGELFF	TGTGCCAGCAGCTTAAGGCTACGACTAGCGGGACTCACCGGGGAGCTGTTTTTT	TRBV11-2	TRBD2	NA	18	TRBJ2-2
CASSPLVSRGSYEQFF	TGTGCCAGCTCACCACTCGTTTCCCGCGGGAGTTATGAGCAGTTCTTC	TRBV18	TRBD2	NA	16	TRBJ2-1
CSVGGAGELFF	TGCAGCGTTGGTGGGGCCGGGGAGCTGTTTTTT	TRBV29-1	NA	NA	11	TRBJ2-2
CASSVRGTSPGNEQYF	TGTGCCAGCAGCGTTCGCGGGACTAGCCCGGGGAACGAGCAGTACTTC	TRBV9	TRBD2	NA	16	TRBJ2-7
CASSKHGGHTEAFF	TGTGCCAGCAGCAAACACGGGGGGCACACTGAAGCTTTCTTT	TRBV7-9	NA	NA	14	TRBJ1-1
CASSPYSGSIYGEQYF	TGTGCCAGCAGTCCCTATAGCGGGAGTATTTATGGGGAGCAGTACTTC	TRBV28	TRBD2	NA	16	TRBJ2-7
CASSTGQQPQHF	TGTGCCAGCAGCACTGGACAGCAGCCCCAGCATTTT	TRBV7-9	NA	NA	12	TRBJ1-5
CASTLGSGTGYGYTF	TGTGCCAGTACGCTGGGATCCGGGACGGGCTATGGCTACACCTTC	TRBV6-1	NA	NA	15	TRBJ1-2
CASRGWNEQFF	TGCGCCAGCAGAGGTTGGAATGAGCAGTTCTTC	TRBV10-2	NA	NA	11	TRBJ2-1
CASSGPGGELFF	TGTGCCAGCTCCGGCCCGGGCGGGGAGCTGTTTTTT	TRBV18	NA	NA	12	TRBJ2-2
CASSRGGNENIQYF	TGTGCCAGTAGTCGGGGGGGCAACGAAAACATTCAGTACTTC	TRBV19	TRBD2	NA	14	TRBJ2-4
CASSYSGSNQPQHF	TGTGCCAGCAGTTACTCGGGCAGCAATCAGCCCCAGCATTTT	TRBV6-6	NA	NA	14	TRBJ1-5
CASSLSAGRYNEQFF	TGCGCCAGCAGCTTGTCTGCAGGTCGGTACAATGAGCAGTTCTTC	TRBV5-1	NA	NA	15	TRBJ2-1
CASTAPAEQYF	TGTGCCAGCACTGCCCCAGCCGAGCAGTACTTC	TRBV28	NA	NA	11	TRBJ2-7
CASSNPGGGLGGYTF	TGTGCCAGCAGTAACCCGGGAGGGGGGCTGGGAGGCTACACCTTC	TRBV13	NA	NA	15	TRBJ1-2